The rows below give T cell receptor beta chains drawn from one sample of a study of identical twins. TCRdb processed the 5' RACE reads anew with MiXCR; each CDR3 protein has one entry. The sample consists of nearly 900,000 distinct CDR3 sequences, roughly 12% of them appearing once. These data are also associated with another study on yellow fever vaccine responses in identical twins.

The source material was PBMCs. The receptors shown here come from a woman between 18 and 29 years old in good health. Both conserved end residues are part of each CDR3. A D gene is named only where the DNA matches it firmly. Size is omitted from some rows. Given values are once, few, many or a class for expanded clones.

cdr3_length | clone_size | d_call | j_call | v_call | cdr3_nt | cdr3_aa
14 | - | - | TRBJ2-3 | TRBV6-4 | TGTGCCAGCAGTGACGGCGCGCCCACAGATACGCAGTATTTT | CASSDGAPTDTQYF
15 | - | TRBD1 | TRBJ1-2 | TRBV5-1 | TGCGCCAGCAGCGTTACAGGGGGCCAAAACTATGGCTACACCTTC | CASSVTGGQNYGYTF
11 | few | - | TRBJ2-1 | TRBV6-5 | TGTGCCAGCACCAACGGGTGGGTGCAGTTCTTC | CASTNGWVQFF
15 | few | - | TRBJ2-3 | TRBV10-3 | TGTGCCATCAGTGACCCTAGCTTTCGGACAGATACGCAGTATTTT | CAISDPSFRTDTQYF
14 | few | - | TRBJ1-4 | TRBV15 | TGTGCCACCAGCCGCGAAGAGACTAATGAAAAACTGTTTTTT | CATSREETNEKLFF
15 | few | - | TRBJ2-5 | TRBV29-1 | TGCAGCGTTGATCCCCTCAGCCGGCTTGGGGAGACCCAGTACTTC | CSVDPLSRLGETQYF
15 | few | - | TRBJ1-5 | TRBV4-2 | TGTGCCAGCAGCCGGGGACTGTTTAGCAATCAGCCCCAGCATTTT | CASSRGLFSNQPQHF
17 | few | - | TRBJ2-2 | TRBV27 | TGTGCCAGCAGTTTTAGAACGGGGGGCGCATCTGACGGGGAGCTGTTTTTT | CASSFRTGGASDGELFF
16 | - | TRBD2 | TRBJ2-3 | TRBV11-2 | TGTGTCAGCAGCCTAACTAGCGGGCCCGCCACAGATACGCAGTATTTT | CVSSLTSGPATDTQYF
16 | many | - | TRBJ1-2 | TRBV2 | TGTGCCAGCAGTGATAATTCTGTCAGACTGGGTTATGGCTACACCTTC | CASSDNSVRLGYGYTF
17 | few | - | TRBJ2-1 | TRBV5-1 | TGCGCCAGCAGACCAAACAGGGTGGCGGGAGTCGGCAATGAGCAGTTCTTC | CASRPNRVAGVGNEQFF
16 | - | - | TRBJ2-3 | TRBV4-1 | TGCGCCAGCAGCCAAGATTGGCAGGGTTACACAGATACGCAGTATTTT | CASSQDWQGYTDTQYF
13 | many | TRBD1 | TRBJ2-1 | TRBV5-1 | TGCGCCAGCAGCAGAGGGACAGGGAATGAGCAGTTCTTC | CASSRGTGNEQFF
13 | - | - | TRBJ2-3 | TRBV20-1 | TGCAGTGCTCCCGGCGCAGGGACAGATACGCAGTATTTT | CSAPGAGTDTQYF
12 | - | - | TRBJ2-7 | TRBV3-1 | TGTGCCAGCAGCCAGTCTGACTACGAGCAGTACTTC | CASSQSDYEQYF
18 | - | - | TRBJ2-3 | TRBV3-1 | TGTACCAGCTGTTTTGGTGGGGCAGGGCATTACTCCACAGATACGCAGTATTTT | CTSCFGGAGHYSTDTQYF
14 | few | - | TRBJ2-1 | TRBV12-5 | TGTGCTAGTGGTTTGACCGGGGAGAACAATGAGCAGTTCTTC | CASGLTGENNEQFF
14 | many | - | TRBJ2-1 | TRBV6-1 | TGTGCCAGCGGACCCCGGGGGTCCTACAATGAGCAGTTCTTC | CASGPRGSYNEQFF
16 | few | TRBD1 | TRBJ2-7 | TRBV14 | TGTGCCAGCAGCCCTCTTGACGGGACAGGGGAGTACGAGCAGTACTTC | CASSPLDGTGEYEQYF
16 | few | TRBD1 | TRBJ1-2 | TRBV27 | TGTGCCAGCAGTACCAAGGACAGGGAGACCCTCTATGGCTACACCTTC | CASSTKDRETLYGYTF
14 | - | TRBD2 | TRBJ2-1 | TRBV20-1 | TGCAGTGCTAGAGTTAGCGGGAGTGTCGATGAGCAGTTCTTC | CSARVSGSVDEQFF
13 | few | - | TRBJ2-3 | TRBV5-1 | TGCGCCAGCAGAACTGAAAGCACAGATACGCAGTATTTT | CASRTESTDTQYF
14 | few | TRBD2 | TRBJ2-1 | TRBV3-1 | TGTGCCAGCAGCCCCGGACTAGATCCCAATGAGCAGTTCTTC | CASSPGLDPNEQFF
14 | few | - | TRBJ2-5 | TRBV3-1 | TGTGCCAGCAGCCAAGATCTCACCGTTCCTACCCAGTACTTC | CASSQDLTVPTQYF
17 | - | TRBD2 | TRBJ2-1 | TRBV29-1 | TGCAGCGCCCTATCGGGGCGGGGGGGCTTCTCCTACAATGAGCAGTTCTTC | CSALSGRGGFSYNEQFF
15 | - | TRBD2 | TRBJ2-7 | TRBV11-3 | TGTGCCAGCAGCTTGCTCCGGGGACTAGCTGGCGAGCAGTACTTC | CASSLLRGLAGEQYF
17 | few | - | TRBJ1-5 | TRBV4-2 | TGTGCCAGCAGCCAAGATCAGGTCAGCTCGAGGCTATCGGCCCAGCATTTT | CASSQDQVSSRLSAQHF
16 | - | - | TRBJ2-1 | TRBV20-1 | TGCAGTGCTAGAGAGGGATGGGGGAGCTCCTACAATGAGCAGTTCTTC | CSAREGWGSSYNEQFF
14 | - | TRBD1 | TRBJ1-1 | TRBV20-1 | TGCAGTGCTAGGGCCGGGACAGCGAACACTGAAGCTTTCTTT | CSARAGTANTEAFF
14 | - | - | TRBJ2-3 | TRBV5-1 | TGCGCCAGCAGCGGGACAATGACCACAGATACGCAGTATTTT | CASSGTMTTDTQYF